This T cell receptor beta chain is drawn from a study of blood T cell repertoires in COVID-19. Produced via immunoSEQ multiplex PCR; TCRdb's table is partial and in-frame only. The sample gives around 370,000 clones, about 90% of which show up once; about 6.3% is in the top ten. The CDR3 has 14 residues. The germline V gene encodes CDR1 MRHNA and CDR2 SNTAGT. V dropped 4 bases and J dropped 0 bases, with 9 bases sitting between them. The sample was peripheral blood. This sequence originates from a woman between 45 and 60 years old with COVID-19, enrolled during active disease. The chain recombines TRBV6-4 with TRBJ1-2; D gene uncertain. This chain's CDR3 is CASSVEPANYGYTF. For the CDR3, the DNA is TGTGCCAGCAGTGTTGAGCCCGCTAACTATGGCTACACCTTC.